This T cell receptor beta chain was found in a study of T cells in localized non-small cell lung cancer. Study results and limitations: Appearances in adjacent lung were noted for a median 57 of the top 100 tumor clones. Longer overall survival was seen with higher T cell density measured in blood.

With 5 bases clipped from V and 6 bases from J, the junction kept 15 bases outside the gene matches. Per germline, CDR1 SGHVS and CDR2 FQNEAQ. The CDR3 is 17 amino acids. TCRdb keeps only in-frame clones here, not all; method: immunoSEQ multiplex PCR. The sample contains about 31,000 clones, nearly 90% of which appear only once. This clone was observed a single time. Antigen specificity is unknown. The chain has TRBV7-8 and TRBJ2-1, with 8 bases fitting TRBD1. The clonotype originates from a woman aged 35-75 years with stage III lung adenocarcinoma. This material consisted of peripheral blood mononuclear cells, taken before any cancer treatment. CDR3 coding DNA: TGTGCCAGCAGCCGGAACAGGGGGACGGGGGAGTCCAATGAGCAGTTCTTC. It specifies CASSRNRGTGESNEQFF.